The 20 T cell receptor beta chains presented below share a single source sample, sequenced in a study of lymphopenia after photon versus proton radiotherapy. Assay used: immunoSEQ multiplex PCR; TCRdb lists only in-frame clones, some missing. The data show around 25,000 clones, 85% seen once. Source: peripheral blood, taken from a patient treated with photon-based radiotherapy. Receptors originate from a man in his 60s with pancreatic cancer.

This CDR3 reads CAISDGLAGVRETQYF. The DNA of the CDR3 is TGTGCCATCAGTGACGGGTTGGCAGGGGTGCGAGAGACCCAGTACTTC. The chain joins TRBV10-3 to TRBJ2-5; maybe TRBD1 (6 bases). The length of the CDR3 is 16 residues. Germline V gene sequence: CDR1 ENHRY, CDR2 SYGVKD. V dropped 3 bases and J dropped 4 bases, with 18 bases sitting between them.

The V and J genes are TRBV19 and TRBJ1-5, with D possibly being TRBD1 (6 bases). The V gene's germline CDR1 is LNHDA and CDR2 SQIVND (reference sequence). CDR3 length: 16 amino acids. The V gene lost 6 bases and the J gene lost 1 base, with 16 bases spanning the gap. The CDR3 DNA is TGTGCCAGTAGACCCCCGGGGGGGACAAGCAATCAGCCCCAGCATTTT. Residues: CASRPPGGTSNQPQHF.

This chain connects TRBV18 to TRBJ2-1; the D call may be TRBD1 or TRBD2 (5 bases each). CDR3 length equals 14 residues. Germline V gives CDR1 KGHSH, CDR2 LQKENI. V lost 3 bases to trimming and J lost 12 bases, with 18 bases between them. CDR3 sequence (DNA): TGTGCCAGCTCACCTCCCTCGGGGCCCTTGGGGCAGTTCTTC. It yields the protein CASSPPSGPLGQFF.

V is TRBV9 and J is TRBJ1-1; TRBD1 might be the D (6 bases). CDR1 is SGDLS and CDR2 is YYNGEE in the germline V gene. The germline V and J ends were trimmed by 4 bases and 9 bases, with 22 bases remaining between them. The CDR3 length is 15 residues. The CDR3 is CASSLPALGGRQAFF. DNA of the CDR3: TGTGCCAGCAGCCTCCCCGCCCTGGGGGGGCGACAAGCTTTCTTT.

This clone was counted a few times. This rearrangement joins TRBV5-6 to TRBJ1-5; 8 bases are a match to TRBD1. With 5 bases clipped from V and 3 bases from J, the junction kept 7 bases outside the gene matches. Germline V gives CDR1 SGHDT, CDR2 YYEEEE. The CDR3 has 15 amino acids. CDR3 sequence reads: CASSGGQGYNQPQHF. CDR3 in DNA: TGTGCCAGCAGTGGAGGACAGGGCTACAATCAGCCCCAGCATTTT.

This sequence joins TRBV5-1 and TRBJ2-7, with 8 positions matching TRBD1. Germline V gene lookup returns CDR1 SGHRS and CDR2 YFSETQ. Trimming removed 1 base from V and 2 bases from J; junction bases left unmatched: 5. This CDR3 is 15 amino acids long. Written as DNA, the CDR3 is TGCGCCAGCAGCTTGAGTCAGGGGGCTACCTACGAGCAGTACTTC. This sequence encodes CASSLSQGATYEQYF.

For this clone: One end of the junction is discordant with germline, which a read error may explain. The chain recombines TRBV9 with TRBJ2-5, with 10 bases matching TRBD2. The germline CDR1 and CDR2 sequences are SGDLS and YYNGEE. The CDR3 is 15 residues long. Written as DNA, the CDR3 is TGTGCCAGCACCGTAGGGGGACTAGCGCGGGAGACCCAGTACTTC. This codes for CASTVGGLARETQYF.

The chain recombines TRBV27 with TRBJ2-5; D unresolved. The CDR3 is 15 residues long. Germline CDR1 reads MNHEY; CDR2 reads SMNVEV (reference sequence). Deletions cut 2 bases from V and 5 bases from J, with 15 bases between. CDR3 sequence: CASSLDFGLVETQYF. DNA of the CDR3: TGTGCCAGCAGTTTAGATTTCGGCCTCGTGGAGACCCAGTACTTC.

In its sample, this clone ranks as medium-sized (0.01 to 0.1%). In DNA, the CDR3 is TGTGCCAGCAGCTTGTTTTGGGAAACTTACACTGAAGCTTTCTTT. Encoded protein: CASSLFWETYTEAFF. The genes are TRBV5-5 and TRBJ1-1, with D unclear. V lost 1 base to trimming and J lost 3 bases, with 13 bases between them. Germline CDR1 and CDR2: SGHKS and YYEKEE (reference sequence). The CDR3 sequence is 15 residues long.

The chain is built from TRBV7-9 and TRBJ1-2; TRBD1 agrees at 7 bases. Trimming at V came to 1 base and at J to 8 bases, leaving 7 bases not matched to a gene. Germline V gives CDR1 SEHNR, CDR2 FQNEAQ (reference sequence). CDR3 length: 14 residues. CDR3 protein: CASSLGTGPRGYTF. DNA of the CDR3: TGTGCCAGCAGCTTAGGGACAGGCCCTCGGGGCTACACCTTC.

The CDR3 here is CASSQPGRGLEKLFF. CDR3 DNA sequence: TGCGCCAGCAGCCAACCCGGACGGGGTTTAGAAAAACTGTTTTTT. The chain uses TRBV4-1 and TRBJ1-4; D is unclear. The V gene lost 2 bases and the J gene lost 8 bases, with 15 bases spanning the gap. CDR3 length: 15 residues. In germline, CDR1 is MGHRA, CDR2 YSYEKL.

By frequency in the sample, this clone is medium-sized. The chain links TRBV7-2 to TRBJ1-3; no reliable D call. The CDR3 is 12 residues long. With 6 bases removed from V and 4 bases from J, the gap between germline ends came to 7 bases. CDR1 is SGHTA, CDR2 FQGNSA, per germline. CDR3 bases: TGTGCCAGCAGTTTACAGGGAAACACCATATATTTT. Translating gives CASSLQGNTIYF. Together with reference TRBV7-2 and TRBJ1-3, the CDR3 gives the full variable domain: GAGVSQSPSNKVTEKGKDVELRCDPISGHTALYWYRQSLGQGLEFLIYFQGNSAPDKSGLPSDRFSAERTGGSVSTLTIQRTQQEDSAVYLCASSLQGNTIYFGEGSWLTVV.

CDR3 region: CSVEDQGAGNTIYF. DNA of the CDR3: TGCAGCGTTGAAGATCAAGGGGCTGGAAACACCATATATTTT. The V and J genes are TRBV29-1 and TRBJ1-3; a weak D match, TRBD1 (5 bases). The CDR3 contains 14 residues. The V and J ends lost 0 bases and 2 bases respectively, with 8 bases between them. Germline CDR1 reads SQVTM; CDR2 reads ANQGSEA. Supplemented by reference TRBV29-1 and TRBJ1-3, the full variable domain reads SAVISQKPSRDICQRGTSLTIQCQVDSQVTMMFWYRQQPGQSLTLIATANQGSEATYESGFVIDKFPISRPNLTFSTLTVSNMSPEDSSIYLCSVEDQGAGNTIYFGEGSWLTVV.

The rearrangement joins TRBV5-4 to TRBJ2-3; 7 nucleotides match TRBD2. Germline V gene sequence: CDR1 SGHNT, CDR2 YYREEE (reference sequence). The V segment lost 0 bases and the J segment 5 bases; nucleotides outside the gene matches: 6. The CDR3 length is 15 residues. DNA of the CDR3: TGTGCCAGCAGCTTGGGTCCGGGGGGAGGAGATACGCAGTATTTT. This encodes CASSLGPGGGDTQYF.

The chain joins TRBV6-1 to TRBJ2-7; TRBD1 matches 7 bases. Germline CDR1 and CDR2: MNHNS and SASEGT. The CDR3 consists of 14 residues. The ends lost 6 bases at V and 3 bases at J; junction bases unmatched: 8. The CDR3 bases are TGTGCCAGCAGAGGACGGACAGGACTCTACGAGCAGTACTTC. It is translated as CASRGRTGLYEQYF.

Comment on this clone: No conserved phenylalanine or tryptophan ends this CDR3, so it is likely a read error. The DNA is left out, because the CDR3 cannot be placed on it with certainty; the CDR3 is given as TCRdb lists it. The chain recombines TRBV9 with TRBJ1-1; the table's D call, TRBD1, was not checked against the DNA. 8 amino acids form the CDR3, both terminal residues included. Germline assignment: CDR1 SGDLS and CDR2 YYNGEE. The CDR3 protein is CASSEHPA.

This chain uses TRBV7-9 with TRBJ2-1; D call uncertain. The germline V gene encodes CDR1 SEHNR and CDR2 FQNEAQ (reference sequence). The CDR3 has 13 amino acids. V lost 5 bases, J lost 6 bases, and 11 bases lay in between. The DNA for the CDR3 is TGTGCCAGCAGCCAAGGATGGGGCAATGAGCAGTTCTTC. Translating it yields CASSQGWGNEQFF. Looking up the rest from reference TRBV7-9 and TRBJ2-1 gives the full variable domain: DTGVSQNPRHKITKRGQNVTFRCDPISEHNRLYWYRQTLGQGPEFLTYFQNEAQLEKSRLLSDRFSAERPKGSFSTLEIQRTEQGDSAMYLCASSQGWGNEQFFGPGTRLTVL.

The chain joins TRBV29-1 to TRBJ1-2, with 7 bases that match TRBD1. This CDR3 has 13 residues. Germline CDR1 reads SQVTM; CDR2 reads ANQGSEA. The J segment lost 8 bases and the V segment lost 6 bases, leaving 12 bases of the junction unmatched. CDR3 protein: CSVHEHPGGGYTF. Here the CDR3 DNA reads TGCAGCGTGCACGAACACCCAGGGGGGGGCTACACCTTC.

V and J are TRBV27 and TRBJ2-7; D gene unclear. V was pared by 2 bases and J by 0 bases, with 5 bases between. The CDR3 is 13 amino acids. Germline CDR1 MNHEY, CDR2 SMNVEV (reference sequence). CDR3 DNA sequence: TGTGCCAGCAGTTTAGTCGGCTCCTACGAGCAGTACTTC. It yields the protein CASSLVGSYEQYF.

This rearrangement joins TRBV11-2 to TRBJ1-2; D remains unclear. The CDR3 loop spans 13 amino acids. Trimming took 2 bases from V and 1 from J, leaving 5 bases between them. Germline CDR1 reads SGHAT; CDR2 reads FQNNGV. The CDR3 reads CASSLTDNYGYTF. DNA for the CDR3: TGTGCCAGCAGCTTAACAGATAACTATGGCTACACCTTC.